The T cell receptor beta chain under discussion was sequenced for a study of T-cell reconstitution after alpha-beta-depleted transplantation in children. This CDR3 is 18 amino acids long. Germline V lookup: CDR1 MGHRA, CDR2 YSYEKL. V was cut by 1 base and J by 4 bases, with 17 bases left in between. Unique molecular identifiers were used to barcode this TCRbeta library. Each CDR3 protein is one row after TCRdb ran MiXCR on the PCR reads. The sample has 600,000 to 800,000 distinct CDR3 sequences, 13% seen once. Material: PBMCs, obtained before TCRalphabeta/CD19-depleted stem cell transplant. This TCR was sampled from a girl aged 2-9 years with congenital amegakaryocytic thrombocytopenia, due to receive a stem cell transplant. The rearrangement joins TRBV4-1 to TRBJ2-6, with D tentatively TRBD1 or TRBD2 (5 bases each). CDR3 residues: CASSQAKPGTLGANVLTF. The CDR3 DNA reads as TGCGCCAGCAGCCAAGCAAAACCGGGGACCTTGGGGGCCAACGTCCTGACTTTC.